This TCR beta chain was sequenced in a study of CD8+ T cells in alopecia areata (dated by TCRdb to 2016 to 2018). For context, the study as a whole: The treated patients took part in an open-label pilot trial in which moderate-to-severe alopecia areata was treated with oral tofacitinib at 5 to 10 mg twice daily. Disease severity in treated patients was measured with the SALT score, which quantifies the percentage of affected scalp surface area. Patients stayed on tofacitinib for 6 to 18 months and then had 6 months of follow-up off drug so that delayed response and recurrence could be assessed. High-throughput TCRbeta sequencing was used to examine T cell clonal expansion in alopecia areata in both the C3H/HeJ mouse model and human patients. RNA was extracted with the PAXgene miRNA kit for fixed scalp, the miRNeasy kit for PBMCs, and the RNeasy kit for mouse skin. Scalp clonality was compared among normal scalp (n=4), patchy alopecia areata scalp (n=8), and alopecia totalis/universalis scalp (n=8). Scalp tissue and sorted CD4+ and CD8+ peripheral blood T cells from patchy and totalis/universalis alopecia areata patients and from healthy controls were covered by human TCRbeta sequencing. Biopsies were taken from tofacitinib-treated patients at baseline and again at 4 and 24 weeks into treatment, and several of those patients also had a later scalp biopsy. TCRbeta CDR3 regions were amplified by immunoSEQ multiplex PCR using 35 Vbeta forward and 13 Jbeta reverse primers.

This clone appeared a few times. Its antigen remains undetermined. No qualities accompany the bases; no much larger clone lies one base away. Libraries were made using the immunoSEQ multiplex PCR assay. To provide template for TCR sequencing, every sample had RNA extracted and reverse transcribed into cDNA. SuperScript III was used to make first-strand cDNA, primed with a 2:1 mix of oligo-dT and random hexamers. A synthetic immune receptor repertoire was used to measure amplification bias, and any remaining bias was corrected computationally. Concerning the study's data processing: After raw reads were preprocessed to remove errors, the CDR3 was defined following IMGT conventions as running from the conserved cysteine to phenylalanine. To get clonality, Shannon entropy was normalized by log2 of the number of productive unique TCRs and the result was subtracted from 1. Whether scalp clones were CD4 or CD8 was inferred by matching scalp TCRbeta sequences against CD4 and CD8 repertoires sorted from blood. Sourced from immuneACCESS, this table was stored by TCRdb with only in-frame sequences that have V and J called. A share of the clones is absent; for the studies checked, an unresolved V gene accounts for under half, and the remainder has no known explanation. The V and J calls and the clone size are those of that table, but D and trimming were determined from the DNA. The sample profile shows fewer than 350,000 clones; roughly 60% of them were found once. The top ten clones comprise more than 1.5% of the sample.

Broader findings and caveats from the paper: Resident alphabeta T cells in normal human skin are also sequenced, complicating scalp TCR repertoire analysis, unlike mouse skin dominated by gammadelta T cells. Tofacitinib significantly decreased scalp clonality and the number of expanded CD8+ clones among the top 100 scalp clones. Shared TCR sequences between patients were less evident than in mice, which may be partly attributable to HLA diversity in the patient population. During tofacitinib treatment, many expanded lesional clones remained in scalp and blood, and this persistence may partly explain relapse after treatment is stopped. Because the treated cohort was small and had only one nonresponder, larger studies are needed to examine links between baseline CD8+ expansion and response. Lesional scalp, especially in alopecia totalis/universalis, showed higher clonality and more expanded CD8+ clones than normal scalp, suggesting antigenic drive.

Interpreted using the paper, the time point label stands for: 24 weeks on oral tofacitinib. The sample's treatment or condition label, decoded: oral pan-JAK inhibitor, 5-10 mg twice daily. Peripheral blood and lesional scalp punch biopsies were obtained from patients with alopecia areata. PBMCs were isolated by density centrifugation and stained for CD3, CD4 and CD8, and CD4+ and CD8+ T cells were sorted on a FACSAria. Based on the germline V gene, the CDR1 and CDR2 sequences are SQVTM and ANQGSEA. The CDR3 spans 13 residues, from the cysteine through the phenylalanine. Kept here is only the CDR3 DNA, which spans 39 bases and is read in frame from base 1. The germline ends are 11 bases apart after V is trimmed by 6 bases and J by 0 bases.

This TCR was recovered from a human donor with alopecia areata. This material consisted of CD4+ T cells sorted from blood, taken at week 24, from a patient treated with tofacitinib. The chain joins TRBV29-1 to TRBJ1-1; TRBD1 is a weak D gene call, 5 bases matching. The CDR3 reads CSVRQHLNTEAFF. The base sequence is TGCAGCGTCCGACAGCACTTGAACACTGAAGCTTTCTTT.